The present TCR beta chain was sequenced within a study of blood T cell repertoires in COVID-19. Turning to the study itself: Sample material is recorded as cDNA or gDNA derived from T cells, B-cell-depleted T cells, or PBMCs.

Per germline, CDR1 KGHDR and CDR2 SFDVKD. The CDR3 length is 16 residues. V dropped 3 bases and J dropped 3 bases, with 16 bases sitting between them. Source study methods: Using reference gene primer amplification, nucleated cell counts were estimated. Profiling relied on immunoSEQ multiplex PCR, and the TCRdb table lists in-frame clones only, not all of them. Clone size and V and J calls were adopted from that table, with D and trimming inferred from the DNA. The sample holds some 380,000 clones, about 80% seen once. The sequencing sample was made of peripheral blood. This sequence joins TRBV24-1 and TRBJ1-2; D unresolved. The source is a human donor with acute or convalescent COVID-19. The donor label of this sample is uncertain. CDR3 amino acids: CATSDPTVRNYYGYTF. The CDR3 coding sequence is TGTGCCACCAGTGATCCTACAGTGCGAAATTACTATGGCTACACCTTC.